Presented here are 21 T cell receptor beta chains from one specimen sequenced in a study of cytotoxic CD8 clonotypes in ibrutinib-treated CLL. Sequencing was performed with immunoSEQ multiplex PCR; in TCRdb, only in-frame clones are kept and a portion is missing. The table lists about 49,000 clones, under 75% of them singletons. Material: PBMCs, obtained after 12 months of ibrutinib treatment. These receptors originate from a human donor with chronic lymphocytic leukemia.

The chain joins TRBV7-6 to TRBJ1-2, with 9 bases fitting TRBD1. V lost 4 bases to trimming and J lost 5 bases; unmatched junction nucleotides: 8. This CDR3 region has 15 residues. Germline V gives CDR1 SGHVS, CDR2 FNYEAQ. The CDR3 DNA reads TGTGCCAGCAGCTCGGGTCCGGGACAGGGTTATGGCTACACCTTC. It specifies CASSSGPGQGYGYTF.

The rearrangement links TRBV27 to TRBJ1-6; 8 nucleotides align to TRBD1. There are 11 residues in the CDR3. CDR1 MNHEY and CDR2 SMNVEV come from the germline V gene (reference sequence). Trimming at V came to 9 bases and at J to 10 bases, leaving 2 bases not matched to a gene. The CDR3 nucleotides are TGTGCCAGTGGGACAGGCTCACCCCTCCACTTT. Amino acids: CASGTGSPLHF.

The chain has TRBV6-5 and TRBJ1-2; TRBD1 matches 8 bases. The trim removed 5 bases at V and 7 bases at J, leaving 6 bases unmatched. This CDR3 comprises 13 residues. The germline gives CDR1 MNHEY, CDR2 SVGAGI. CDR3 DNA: TGTGCCAGCAGTACCGACAGGGGATTTGGCTACACCTTC. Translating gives CASSTDRGFGYTF.

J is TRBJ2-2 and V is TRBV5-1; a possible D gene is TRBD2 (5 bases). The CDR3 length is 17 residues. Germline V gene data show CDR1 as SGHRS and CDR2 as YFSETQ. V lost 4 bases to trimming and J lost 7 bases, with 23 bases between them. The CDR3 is CASSRGGTGSLVGELFF. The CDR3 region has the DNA TGCGCCAGCAGCCGGGGTGGCACGGGGTCTTTGGTCGGGGAGCTGTTTTTT.

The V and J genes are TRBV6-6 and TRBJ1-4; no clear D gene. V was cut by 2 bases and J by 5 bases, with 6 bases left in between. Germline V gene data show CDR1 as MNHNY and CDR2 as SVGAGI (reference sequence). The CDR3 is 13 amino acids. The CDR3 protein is CASSYNANEKLFF. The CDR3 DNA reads TGTGCCAGCAGTTACAATGCGAATGAAAAACTGTTTTTT.

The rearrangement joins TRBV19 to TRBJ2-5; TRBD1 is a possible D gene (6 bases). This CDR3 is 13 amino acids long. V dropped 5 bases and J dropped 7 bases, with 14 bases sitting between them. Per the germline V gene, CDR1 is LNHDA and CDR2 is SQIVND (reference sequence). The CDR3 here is CASSEYRDRTQYF. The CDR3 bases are TGTGCCAGTAGTGAGTACAGGGATCGGACCCAGTACTTC.

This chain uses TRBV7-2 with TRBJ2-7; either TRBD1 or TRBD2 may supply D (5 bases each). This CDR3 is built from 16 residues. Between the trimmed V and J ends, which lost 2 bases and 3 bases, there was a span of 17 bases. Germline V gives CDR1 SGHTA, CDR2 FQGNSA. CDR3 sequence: CASSLFGRGPDYEQYF. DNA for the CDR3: TGTGCCAGCAGCTTATTCGGAAGGGGACCTGACTACGAGCAGTACTTC.

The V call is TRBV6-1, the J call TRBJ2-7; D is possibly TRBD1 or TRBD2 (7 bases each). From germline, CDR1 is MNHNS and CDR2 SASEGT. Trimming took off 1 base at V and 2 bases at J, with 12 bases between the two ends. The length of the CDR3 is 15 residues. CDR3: CASSEGQGGAYEQYF. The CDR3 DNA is TGTGCCAGCAGTGAAGGACAGGGAGGGGCCTACGAGCAGTACTTC.

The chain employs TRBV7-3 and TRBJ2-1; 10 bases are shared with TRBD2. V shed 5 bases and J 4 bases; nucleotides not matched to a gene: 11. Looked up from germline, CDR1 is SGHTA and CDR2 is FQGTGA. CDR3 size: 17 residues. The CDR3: CASSQSHTSGNYNEQFF. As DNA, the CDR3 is TGTGCCAGCAGCCAAAGCCATACTAGCGGGAATTACAATGAGCAGTTCTTC.

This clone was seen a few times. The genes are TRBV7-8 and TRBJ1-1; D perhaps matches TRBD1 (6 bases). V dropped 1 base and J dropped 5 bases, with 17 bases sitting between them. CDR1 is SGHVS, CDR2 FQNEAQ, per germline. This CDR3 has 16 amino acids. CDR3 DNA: TGTGCCAGCAGCTTAGAACAGGGTGGGGTCGGAACTGAAGCTTTCTTT. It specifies CASSLEQGGVGTEAFF. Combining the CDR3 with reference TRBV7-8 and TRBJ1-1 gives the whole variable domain GAGVSQSPRYKVAKRGQDVALRCDPISGHVSLFWYQQALGQGPEFLTYFQNEAQLDKSGLPSDRFFAERPEGSVSTLKIQRTQQEDSAVYLCASSLEQGGVGTEAFFGQGTRLTVV.

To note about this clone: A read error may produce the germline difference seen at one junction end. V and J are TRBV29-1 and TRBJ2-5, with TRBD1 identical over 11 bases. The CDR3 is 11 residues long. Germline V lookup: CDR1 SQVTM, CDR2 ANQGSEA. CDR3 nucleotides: TGCAGCGTGGGGGACAGGGGGGTAAGGAACTTC. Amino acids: CSVGDRGVRNF.

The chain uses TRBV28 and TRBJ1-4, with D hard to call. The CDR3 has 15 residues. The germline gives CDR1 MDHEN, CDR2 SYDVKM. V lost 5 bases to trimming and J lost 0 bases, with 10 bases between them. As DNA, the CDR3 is TGTGCCAGCAGTCGTGGTCAGACAACTAATGAAAAACTGTTTTTT. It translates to CASSRGQTTNEKLFF.

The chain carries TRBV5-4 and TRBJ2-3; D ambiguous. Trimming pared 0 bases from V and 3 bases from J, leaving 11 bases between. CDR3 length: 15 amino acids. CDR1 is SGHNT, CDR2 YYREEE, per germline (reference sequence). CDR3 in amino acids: CASSLVVGLTDTQYF. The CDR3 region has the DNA TGTGCCAGCAGCTTGGTGGTGGGGTTGACAGATACGCAGTATTTT.

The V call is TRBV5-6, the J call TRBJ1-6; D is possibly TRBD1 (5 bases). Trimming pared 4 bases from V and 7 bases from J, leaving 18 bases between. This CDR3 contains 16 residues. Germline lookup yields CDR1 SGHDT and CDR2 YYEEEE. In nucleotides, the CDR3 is TGTGCCAGCAGCGGGGGGATGGGGGAGTGGAATTCACCCCTCCACTTT. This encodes CASSGGMGEWNSPLHF. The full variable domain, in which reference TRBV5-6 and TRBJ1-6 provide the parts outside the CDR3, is DAGVTQSPTHLIKTRGQQVTLRCSPKSGHDTVSWYQQALGQGPQFIFQYYEEEERQRGNFPDRFSGHQFPNYSSELNVNALLLGDSALYLCASSGGMGEWNSPLHFGNGTRLTVT.

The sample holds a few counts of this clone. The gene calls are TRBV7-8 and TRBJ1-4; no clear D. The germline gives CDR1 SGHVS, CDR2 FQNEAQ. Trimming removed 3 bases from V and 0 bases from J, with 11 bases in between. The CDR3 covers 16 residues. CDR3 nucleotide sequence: TGTGCCAGCAGCTTGAGAGGGTTAGCAACTAATGAAAAACTGTTTTTT. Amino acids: CASSLRGLATNEKLFF. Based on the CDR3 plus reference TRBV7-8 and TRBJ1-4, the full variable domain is GAGVSQSPRYKVAKRGQDVALRCDPISGHVSLFWYQQALGQGPEFLTYFQNEAQLDKSGLPSDRFFAERPEGSVSTLKIQRTQQEDSAVYLCASSLRGLATNEKLFFGSGTQLSVL.

This CDR3 is CSVEDDGDTQYF. Written as DNA, the CDR3 is TGCAGCGTTGAAGATGACGGGGATACGCAGTATTTT. The gene calls are TRBV29-1 and TRBJ2-3, with D unresolved. CDR1 is SQVTM and CDR2 is ANQGSEA in the germline V gene. This CDR3 has 12 residues. Trimming took 0 bases from V and 6 from J, leaving 7 bases between them.

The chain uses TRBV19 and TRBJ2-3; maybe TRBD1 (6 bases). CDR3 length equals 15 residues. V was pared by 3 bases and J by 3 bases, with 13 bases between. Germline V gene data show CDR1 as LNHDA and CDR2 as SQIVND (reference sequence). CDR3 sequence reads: CASSIQGMGTDTQYF. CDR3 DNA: TGTGCCAGTAGTATTCAGGGGATGGGGACAGATACGCAGTATTTT.

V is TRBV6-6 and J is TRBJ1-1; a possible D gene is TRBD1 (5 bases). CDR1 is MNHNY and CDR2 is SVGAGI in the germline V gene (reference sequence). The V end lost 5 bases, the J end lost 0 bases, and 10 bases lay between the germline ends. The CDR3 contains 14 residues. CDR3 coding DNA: TGTGCCAGCAGTCCAGGGTACCTGAACACTGAAGCTTTCTTT. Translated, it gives CASSPGYLNTEAFF.

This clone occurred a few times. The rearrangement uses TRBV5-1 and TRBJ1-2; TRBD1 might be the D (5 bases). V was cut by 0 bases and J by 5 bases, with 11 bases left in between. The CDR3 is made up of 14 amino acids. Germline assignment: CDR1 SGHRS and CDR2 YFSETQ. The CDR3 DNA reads TGCGCCAGCAGCTTGGACGGGGCCAATTATGGCTACACCTTC. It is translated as CASSLDGANYGYTF. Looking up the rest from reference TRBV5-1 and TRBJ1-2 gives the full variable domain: KAGVTQTPRYLIKTRGQQVTLSCSPISGHRSVSWYQQTPGQGLQFLFEYFSETQRNKGNFPGRFSGRQFSNSRSEMNVSTLELGDSALYLCASSLDGANYGYTFGSGTRLTVV.

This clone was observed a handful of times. CDR3 region: CASSIVPGRNTEAFF. The CDR3 bases are TGTGCCAGTAGTATAGTTCCAGGTAGGAACACTGAAGCTTTCTTT. The chain links TRBV19 to TRBJ1-1; no clear D gene. The germline gives CDR1 LNHDA, CDR2 SQIVND (reference sequence). Trimming cost V 1 base and J 1 base, with 10 bases left between them. This CDR3 is 15 amino acids long.

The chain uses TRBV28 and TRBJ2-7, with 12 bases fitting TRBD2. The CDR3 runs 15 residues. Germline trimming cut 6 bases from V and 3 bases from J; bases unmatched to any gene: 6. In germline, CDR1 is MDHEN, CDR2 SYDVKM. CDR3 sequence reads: CASSPTSGGYYEQYF. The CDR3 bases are TGTGCCAGCAGCCCCACTAGCGGGGGGTACTACGAGCAGTACTTC. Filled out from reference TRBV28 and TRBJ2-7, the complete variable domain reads DVKVTQSSRYLVKRTGEKVFLECVQDMDHENMFWYRQDPGLGLRLIYFSYDVKMKEKGDIPEGYSVSREKKERFSLILESASTNQTSMYLCASSPTSGGYYEQYFGPGTRLTVT.